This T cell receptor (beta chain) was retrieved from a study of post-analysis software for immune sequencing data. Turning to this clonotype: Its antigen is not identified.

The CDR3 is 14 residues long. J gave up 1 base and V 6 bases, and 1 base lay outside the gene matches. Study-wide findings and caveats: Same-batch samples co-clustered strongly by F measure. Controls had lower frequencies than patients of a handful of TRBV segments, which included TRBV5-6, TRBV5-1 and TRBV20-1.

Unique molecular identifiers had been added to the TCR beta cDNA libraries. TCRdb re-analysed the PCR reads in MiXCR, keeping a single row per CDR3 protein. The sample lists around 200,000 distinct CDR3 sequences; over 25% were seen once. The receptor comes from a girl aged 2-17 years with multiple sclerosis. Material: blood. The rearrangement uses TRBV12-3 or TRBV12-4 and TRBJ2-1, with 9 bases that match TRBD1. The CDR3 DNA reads TGTGCCAGCAGCGGACAGGGGTCCTACAATGAGCAGTTCTTC. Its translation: CASSGQGSYNEQFF.